This is a list of T cell receptor beta chains from one sample in a study of shared clonotypes between healthy human individuals. Libraries were prepared by immunoSEQ multiplex PCR; TCRdb keeps only in-frame clonotypes and omits some of them. The data show some 690,000 clones, with 90% seen just once and more than 30% held by the top ten. Source material: memory CD8+ T cells from PBMCs. These receptors all come from a man in his late teens or twenties in good health. Some clones in this sample may be carry-over from other donors' samples. Both conserved end residues are part of each CDR3. Fields, in order: clone size, D gene, CDR3 length, V gene, J gene, CDR3 protein, CDR3 DNA. The D gene is left open where the match is weak. Clone sizes are given selectively: once, few, many, or a class where the clone is expanded.

-	-	13	TRBV14	TRBJ1-1	CASSPGLGAEAFF	TGTGCCAGCAGCCCCGGGTTGGGGGCTGAAGCTTTCTTT
-	-	15	TRBV5-6	TRBJ2-5	CASSLAVIRTGTQYF	TGTGCCAGCAGCTTGGCCGTGATCAGAACTGGGACCCAGTACTTC
-	-	15	TRBV10-3	TRBJ2-7	CAISESGTSLLEQYF	TGTGCCATCAGTGAGTCAGGGACATCCCTCCTCGAGCAGTACTTC
-	TRBD1	15	TRBV7-8	TRBJ1-2	CASSSGTGGDYGYTF	TGTGCCAGCAGCTCCGGGACAGGGGGAGACTATGGCTACACCTTC
-	TRBD1	14	TRBV27	TRBJ2-1	CASSSGTGWNEQFF	TGTGCCAGCAGTTCCGGGACAGGGTGGAATGAGCAGTTCTTC
-	TRBD2	16	TRBV4-3	TRBJ2-3	CASSPRLAGVGDTQYF	TGCGCCAGCAGCCCCCGACTAGCGGGAGTGGGAGATACGCAGTATTTT
-	TRBD1	16	TRBV19	TRBJ1-4	CATRPLWDRLNEKLFF	TGTGCCACCAGGCCCCTATGGGACAGACTCAATGAAAAACTGTTTTTT
-	TRBD1	15	TRBV7-9	TRBJ2-7	CASSHRDRVSYEQYF	TGTGCCAGCAGCCACCGGGACAGGGTCTCCTACGAGCAGTACTTC
-	-	13	TRBV6-5	TRBJ2-7	CASSIAVGVEQYF	TGTGCCAGCAGTATTGCGGTCGGGGTCGAGCAGTACTTC
-	-	16	TRBV6-5	TRBJ2-7	CASSYSIRMIPYEQYF	TGTGCCAGCAGTTACTCGATTCGGATGATCCCCTACGAGCAGTACTTC
-	-	10	TRBV27	TRBJ2-7	CASSIYEQYF	TGTGCCAGCAGTATCTACGAGCAGTACTTC
once	-	16	TRBV7-2	TRBJ1-1	CASSLARKGANSEAFF	TGTGCCAGCAGCTTAGCGCGGAAAGGGGCTAATAGTGAAGCTTTCTTT
-	-	11	TRBV15	TRBJ1-3	CATRELNTIYF	TGTGCCACCCGTGAATTGAACACCATATATTTT
-	-	14	TRBV7-9	TRBJ2-2	CASSLVFSGGELFF	TGTGCCAGCAGCTTAGTGTTTTCCGGGGGGGAGCTGTTTTTT
-	-	16	TRBV6-1	TRBJ1-4	CASSARLTGLNEKLFF	TGTGCCAGCAGTGCGCGCCTAACAGGGTTGAATGAAAAACTGTTTTTT
-	-	14	TRBV11-2	TRBJ2-7	CASSLVSATYEQYF	TGTGCCAGCAGCTTAGTTTCAGCGACCTACGAGCAGTACTTC
-	TRBD2	15	TRBV4-3	TRBJ2-1	CASSPGLAGSYEQFF	TGCGCCAGCAGCCCGGGACTAGCGGGCAGCTATGAGCAGTTCTTC
once	-	13	TRBV7-9	TRBJ2-7	CASSFTGTAEQYF	TGTGCCAGCAGCTTCACAGGGACTGCCGAGCAGTACTTC
-	-	15	TRBV9	TRBJ1-3	CASSVSGKVGNTIYF	TGTGCCAGCAGCGTAAGCGGGAAAGTTGGAAACACCATATATTTT
once	TRBD2	19	TRBV11-1	TRBJ2-5	CASSLVHGGSGRAQETQYF	TGTGCCAGCAGCTTAGTTCACGGCGGTAGCGGGAGGGCCCAAGAGACCCAGTACTTC
-	-	16	TRBV9	TRBJ1-2	CASSVEVGAADYGYTF	TGTGCCAGCAGCGTAGAGGTCGGAGCAGCCGACTATGGCTACACCTTC
-	-	15	TRBV6-5	TRBJ2-1	CASSYTGTDYNEQFF	TGTGCCAGCAGTTATACCGGGACGGACTACAATGAGCAGTTCTTC
-	TRBD1	13	TRBV7-9	TRBJ2-7	CASSGQGAREQYF	TGTGCCAGCAGTGGACAGGGGGCGCGCGAGCAGTACTTC
-	-	16	TRBV7-9	TRBJ2-3	CASSPFKSSSTDTQYF	TGTGCCAGCAGCCCTTTTAAAAGTTCTAGCACAGATACGCAGTATTTT
-	-	16	TRBV21-1	TRBJ2-7	CASSLRSSGSYGEQYF	TGTGCCAGCAGCCTCCGCTCTAGCGGGAGTTACGGCGAGCAGTACTTC
-	-	15	TRBV27	TRBJ1-2	CASLPRALAGYGYTF	TGTGCCAGCCTCCCTCGGGCCTTAGCGGGTTATGGCTACACCTTC
-	TRBD1	14	TRBV28	TRBJ2-3	CASSLTGWADTQYF	TGTGCCAGCAGTTTGACAGGGTGGGCAGATACGCAGTATTTT
-	-	15	TRBV25-1	TRBJ2-3	CASSETRIDTDTQYF	TGTGCCAGCAGTGAAACCCGAATAGACACAGATACGCAGTATTTT
-	-	15	TRBV6-5	TRBJ1-1	CASSYGPGGNTEAFF	TGTGCCAGCAGTTACGGGCCGGGAGGGAACACTGAAGCTTTCTTT
-	TRBD1	14	TRBV30	TRBJ1-6	CAWSGGQGVSPLHF	TGTGCCTGGAGTGGTGGACAGGGGGTGTCACCCCTCCACTTT
-	-	13	TRBV5-1	TRBJ2-7	CASSLPQVAEQYF	TGCGCCAGCAGCTTACCACAGGTAGCCGAGCAGTACTTC
-	TRBD2	15	TRBV6-6	TRBJ2-1	CASSLTSGRVGEQFF	TGTGCCAGCAGTTTGACTAGCGGGAGGGTGGGCGAGCAGTTCTTC
-	TRBD1	15	TRBV5-4	TRBJ2-7	CASSRGQGGSYEQYF	TGTGCCAGCAGCCGGGGACAGGGCGGGTCCTACGAGCAGTACTTC
once	-	15	TRBV29-1	TRBJ1-2	CSVGPDGGSNYGYTF	TGCAGCGTTGGACCCGACGGGGGGAGTAACTATGGCTACACCTTC
few	-	10	TRBV11-2	TRBJ1-1	CASRNTEAFF	TGTGCCAGCCGGAACACTGAAGCTTTCTTT
once	TRBD1	14	TRBV7-9	TRBJ1-2	CASSTGQGAVGYTF	TGTGCCAGCAGCACCGGACAGGGGGCAGTCGGCTACACCTTC
-	-	13	TRBV27	TRBJ2-7	CASSPRSSYEQYF	TGTGCCAGCAGCCCTAGGAGCTCCTACGAGCAGTACTTC
-	TRBD2	15	TRBV14	TRBJ2-7	CASSLTSGSGYEQYF	TGTGCCAGCAGCCTGACTAGCGGGAGTGGCTACGAGCAGTACTTC
once	TRBD1	14	TRBV28	TRBJ1-6	CASSLRGLRTALHF	TGTGCCAGCAGTTTGAGGGGGCTCCGAACAGCCCTCCACTTT
-	TRBD1	17	TRBV27	TRBJ2-7	CASSLGPGTGNGYEQYF	TGTGCCAGCAGTTTAGGACCCGGGACAGGGAACGGCTACGAGCAGTACTTC
-	-	13	TRBV9	TRBJ1-1	CASSPTGYTEAFF	TGTGCCAGCAGCCCTACGGGGTACACTGAAGCTTTCTTT
once	TRBD2	17	TRBV4-2	TRBJ2-5	CASSHSTSSGTQETQYF	TGTGCCAGCAGCCACAGTACTTCTAGCGGGACCCAAGAGACCCAGTACTTC